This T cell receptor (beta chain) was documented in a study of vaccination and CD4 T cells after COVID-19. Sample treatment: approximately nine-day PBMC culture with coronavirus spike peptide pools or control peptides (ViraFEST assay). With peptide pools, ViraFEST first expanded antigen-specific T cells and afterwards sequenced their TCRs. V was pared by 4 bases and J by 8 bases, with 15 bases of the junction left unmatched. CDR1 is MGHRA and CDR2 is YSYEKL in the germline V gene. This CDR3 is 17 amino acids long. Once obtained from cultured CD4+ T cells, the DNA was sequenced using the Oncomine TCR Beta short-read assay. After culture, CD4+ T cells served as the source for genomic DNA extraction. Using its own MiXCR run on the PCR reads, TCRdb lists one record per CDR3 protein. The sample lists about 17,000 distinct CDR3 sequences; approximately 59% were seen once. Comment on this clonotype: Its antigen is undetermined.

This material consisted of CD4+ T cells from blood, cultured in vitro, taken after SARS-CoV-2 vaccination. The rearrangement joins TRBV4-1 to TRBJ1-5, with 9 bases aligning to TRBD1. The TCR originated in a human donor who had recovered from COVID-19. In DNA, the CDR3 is TGCGCCAGCAGCCGAGAGGTGATACCGGGACAGGGTGAGCCCCAGCATTTT. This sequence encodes CASSREVIPGQGEPQHF.